A single sample gave rise to the 13 T cell receptor beta chains below, sequenced in a study of control samples from healthy donors and cancer patients. Sequencing was performed with immunoSEQ multiplex PCR; in TCRdb, only in-frame clones are kept and a portion is missing. The data contain about 140,000 clones, roughly 92% of them singletons. The sequenced sample was blood. These receptors all come from a man in his forties or fifties in good health.

This rearrangement joins TRBV27 to TRBJ2-7, with TRBD2 matching over 11 bases. J gave up 4 bases and V 2 bases, and 7 bases lay outside the gene matches. From germline, CDR1 is MNHEY and CDR2 SMNVEV (reference sequence). The CDR3 length is 16 residues. The CDR3 region is CASSLRGTSGPYEQYF. In DNA form, the CDR3 reads TGTGCCAGCAGTTTAAGAGGGACTAGCGGCCCATACGAGCAGTACTTC.

The chain employs TRBV4-1 and TRBJ1-2; D remains ambiguous. Germline CDR1 is MGHRA and CDR2 is YSYEKL. This CDR3 contains 15 residues. V shed 1 base and J shed 0 bases, with 9 bases lying between them. Here the CDR3 reads CASSQVSLANYGYTF. Here the CDR3 DNA reads TGCGCCAGCAGCCAAGTAAGCCTGGCTAACTATGGCTACACCTTC.

The chain is built from TRBV9 and TRBJ1-1; D may be TRBD1 (5 bases). Per the germline V gene, CDR1 is SGDLS and CDR2 is YYNGEE. The V end was cut by 4 bases, the J end by 4 bases, with 17 bases between. The CDR3 runs 15 residues. CDR3 in amino acids: CASSTGSGLGTEAFF. CDR3 nucleotides: TGTGCCAGCAGCACAGGATCGGGTCTGGGCACTGAAGCTTTCTTT.

This chain links TRBV2 with TRBJ2-1; 8 nucleotides match TRBD1. Germline V gives CDR1 SNHLY, CDR2 FYNNEI. Trimming cost V 4 bases and J 7 bases; bases outside gene matches: 9. The CDR3 loop spans 15 amino acids. As DNA, the CDR3 is TGTGCCAGCAGTGGGCGGGACAGGCCGCAAAATGAGCAGTTCTTC. The encoded protein is CASSGRDRPQNEQFF. The full variable domain, with the rest looked up from reference TRBV2 and TRBJ2-1, is EPEVTQTPSHQVTQMGQEVILRCVPISNHLYFYWYRQILGQKVEFLVSFYNNEISEKSEIFDDQFSVERPDGSNFTLKIRSTKLEDSAMYFCASSGRDRPQNEQFFGPGTRLTVL.

V usage is TRBV6-2 or TRBV6-3 and J usage is TRBJ2-7, with D perhaps matching TRBD1 (5 bases). Trimming took 4 bases from V and 3 from J, leaving 10 bases between them. Germline values: CDR1 MNHEY, CDR2 SVGEGT. The length of the CDR3 is 13 residues. The CDR3 is CASSLTELYEQYF. The CDR3 coding sequence is TGTGCCAGCAGTTTGACAGAGCTCTACGAGCAGTACTTC.

This chain joins TRBV12-5 and TRBJ1-1; the D gene is possibly TRBD1 (5 bases). There are 13 residues in the CDR3. Germline V gene sequence: CDR1 LGHNT, CDR2 FRNRAP. Trimming shortened V by 2 bases and J by 5 bases, and 9 bases separated the two germline ends. CDR3 in amino acids: CASGLSGGTEAFF. The CDR3 DNA reads as TGTGCTAGTGGTTTGTCTGGGGGGACTGAAGCTTTCTTT.

The chain couples TRBV27 to TRBJ2-3; D possibly corresponds to TRBD2 (5 bases). V was cut by 0 bases and J by 7 bases, with 8 bases left in between. Looked up from germline, CDR1 is MNHEY and CDR2 is SMNVEV (reference sequence). CDR3 size: 13 residues. CDR3 residues: CASSLSRVNTQYF. Written as DNA, the CDR3 is TGTGCCAGCAGTTTATCGAGGGTGAATACGCAGTATTTT.

The gene calls are TRBV7-9 and TRBJ2-7; weak D call: TRBD1 (7 bases). Germline loops: CDR1 SEHNR, CDR2 FQNEAQ (reference sequence). V shed 5 bases and J shed 7 bases, with 18 bases lying between them. The CDR3 runs to 14 residues. This CDR3 reads CASSPGQWSGEQYF. CDR3 nucleotides: TGTGCCAGCAGCCCGGGACAGTGGAGCGGGGAGCAGTACTTC.

The chain combines TRBV2 with TRBJ1-1; D gene ambiguous. The germline CDR1 and CDR2 sequences are SNHLY and FYNNEI. Between the trimmed V and J ends, which lost 4 bases and 1 base, there was a span of 7 bases. This CDR3 is built from 13 residues. CDR3 DNA: TGTGCCAGCAGTGTGTGGGGGAACACTGAAGCTTTCTTT. It is translated as CASSVWGNTEAFF.

CDR3 region: CASSLPGISYEQYF. CDR3 in DNA: TGTGCCAGCAGCTTACCGGGTATTTCCTACGAGCAGTACTTC. The chain links TRBV11-2 to TRBJ2-7; D unclear. Trimming took 2 bases from V and 1 from J, leaving 9 bases between them. The CDR3 is 14 amino acids. Germline loops: CDR1 SGHAT, CDR2 FQNNGV. Full variable domain (outside the CDR3, taken from reference TRBV11-2 and TRBJ2-7): EAGVAQSPRYKIIEKRQSVAFWCNPISGHATLYWYQQILGQGPKLLIQFQNNGVVDDSQLPKDRFSAERLKGVDSTLKIQPAKLEDSAVYLCASSLPGISYEQYFGPGTRLTVT.

The chain couples TRBV9 to TRBJ1-5; 10 bases align to TRBD1. Trimming at V came to 2 bases and at J to 5 bases, leaving 4 bases not matched to a gene. The CDR3 loop spans 15 amino acids. Per the germline V gene, CDR1 is SGDLS and CDR2 is YYNGEE. The chain's CDR3 is CASSVHGTGDQPQHF. Written as DNA, the CDR3 is TGTGCCAGCAGCGTCCACGGGACAGGGGATCAGCCCCAGCATTTT.

The chain combines TRBV5-5 with TRBJ2-2; either TRBD1 or TRBD2 may supply D (5 bases each). The germline V and J ends were trimmed by 7 bases and 4 bases, with 20 bases remaining between them. Per the germline V gene, CDR1 is SGHKS and CDR2 is YYEKEE (reference sequence). The CDR3 sequence is 16 residues long. The CDR3 DNA is TGTGCCAGCGAAACACAGCTCAAGAGGGGCACCGGGGAGCTGTTTTTT. This codes for CASETQLKRGTGELFF.

The chain employs TRBV6-5 and TRBJ1-5, with D hard to call. The V and J ends lost 6 bases and 2 bases respectively, with 11 bases between them. The CDR3 sequence is 14 residues long. Looked up from germline, CDR1 is MNHEY and CDR2 is SVGAGI. CDR3 in DNA: TGTGCCAGCAGCCAAGACGGTCGCAATCAGCCCCAGCATTTT. This gives the protein CASSQDGRNQPQHF.